This T cell receptor (beta chain) was observed in a study of blood T cell repertoires in COVID-19. Study-level information: Both acute and convalescent COVID-19 samples were obtained from the United States, Italy and Spain. T cells, B-cell-depleted T cells, or PBMCs supplied cDNA or gDNA.

Authors' processing steps: Amplification of reference gene primers was used by the study to estimate nucleated cell counts. Produced via immunoSEQ multiplex PCR; TCRdb's table is partial and in-frame only. V and J calls and clone size are given by that table; D and trimming were obtained from the DNA. The data show around 130,000 clones, about 90% seen once. The length of the CDR3 is 14 residues. V lost 0 bases to trimming and J lost 9 bases; unmatched junction nucleotides: 3. Germline-derived CDR1 and CDR2 are SGHDT and YYEEEE. The sample comprised peripheral blood. The sequence was obtained from a woman aged 80 or older with acute or convalescent COVID-19. The rearrangement links TRBV5-6 to TRBJ1-6; 7 bases fit TRBD1. The CDR3 loop reads CASSLEGGSSPLHF. The CDR3 DNA reads as TGTGCCAGCAGCTTGGAAGGGGGCAGTTCACCCCTCCACTTT.